The rows below give T cell receptor beta chains drawn from one sample of a study of CD8 T cells in Susac syndrome. TCRdb analysed the immunoSEQ multiplex PCR reads with MiXCR anew, one entry per CDR3 protein. The sample has hundreds of thousands of distinct CDR3 sequences, 94% seen once. Source material: CD4+ T cells from PBMCs. Source of these receptors: a human donor with Susac syndrome. Both conserved end residues are part of each CDR3. Each record gives: CDR3 DNA, CDR3 protein, V gene, J gene, D gene, clone size. D genes are given only for firm matches. Rows give clone size only sometimes, using once, few, many, or a class for an expanded clone.

cdr3_nt: TGCAGCGTTGAAGTTGGGGGACGTGCGCCCCAGCATTTT
cdr3_aa: CSVEVGGRAPQHF
v_call: TRBV29-1
j_call: TRBJ1-5
d_call: NA
clone_size: NA

cdr3_nt: TGTGCCATCAGCTTCGGACAGGCTGTCCACGAGCAGTACTTC
cdr3_aa: CAISFGQAVHEQYF
v_call: TRBV10-3
j_call: TRBJ2-7
d_call: TRBD1
clone_size: NA

cdr3_nt: TGTGCCAGCAGCTTAGCGGTTACGCAGTATTTT
cdr3_aa: CASSLAVTQYF
v_call: TRBV11-2
j_call: TRBJ2-3
d_call: NA
clone_size: NA

cdr3_nt: TGTGCCACCGCTCATTCTCCGGGGGCCAACGTCCTGACTTTC
cdr3_aa: CATAHSPGANVLTF
v_call: TRBV30
j_call: TRBJ2-6
d_call: NA
clone_size: NA

cdr3_nt: TGTGCCTGGAGTGTGGGCGTCCAGGGGGGGACCGGGGAGCTGTTTTTT
cdr3_aa: CAWSVGVQGGTGELFF
v_call: TRBV30
j_call: TRBJ2-2
d_call: NA
clone_size: NA

cdr3_nt: TGTGCCAGCAGTCTCGGACAGACCCGACACACAGATACGCAGTATTTT
cdr3_aa: CASSLGQTRHTDTQYF
v_call: TRBV28
j_call: TRBJ2-3
d_call: NA
clone_size: once

cdr3_nt: TGTGCCAGCAGTCTAGGACGGCCTGAAGCTTTCTTT
cdr3_aa: CASSLGRPEAFF
v_call: TRBV28
j_call: TRBJ1-1
d_call: NA
clone_size: NA

cdr3_nt: TGCAGTGCTAGAGATCGCGGGCGGCTGAACACTGAAGCTTTCTTT
cdr3_aa: CSARDRGRLNTEAFF
v_call: TRBV20-1
j_call: TRBJ1-1
d_call: NA
clone_size: NA

cdr3_nt: TGTGCCAGCAGCCCTCCAACCGGGACAGTACCTGGCTACACCTTC
cdr3_aa: CASSPPTGTVPGYTF
v_call: TRBV7-2
j_call: TRBJ1-2
d_call: TRBD1
clone_size: once

cdr3_nt: TGTGCCACCAGTGATTTATCGGGGGGGGCCCCCGGGGAGCTGTTTTTT
cdr3_aa: CATSDLSGGAPGELFF
v_call: TRBV24-1
j_call: TRBJ2-2
d_call: TRBD2
clone_size: NA

cdr3_nt: TGTGCCAGCAGCCAGGGGACACTCGACGAGCAGTACTTC
cdr3_aa: CASSQGTLDEQYF
v_call: TRBV4-2
j_call: TRBJ2-7
d_call: NA
clone_size: NA

cdr3_nt: TGCGCCAGCAGCCAAGATCCCACAGGGAACTATGGCTACACCTTC
cdr3_aa: CASSQDPTGNYGYTF
v_call: TRBV4-3
j_call: TRBJ1-2
d_call: NA
clone_size: NA

cdr3_nt: TGTGCCAGCAGTTCACCAGGGACAGGGGACGGCTACACCTTC
cdr3_aa: CASSSPGTGDGYTF
v_call: TRBV28
j_call: TRBJ1-2
d_call: TRBD1
clone_size: NA

cdr3_nt: TGTGCCAGCAGTGATGCGGGCTCTGGAAACACCATATATTTT
cdr3_aa: CASSDAGSGNTIYF
v_call: TRBV25-1
j_call: TRBJ1-3
d_call: NA
clone_size: NA

cdr3_nt: TGTGCCAGCAGTGGACAGGGGGCATGGAATGAGCAGTTCTTC
cdr3_aa: CASSGQGAWNEQFF
v_call: TRBV6-6
j_call: TRBJ2-1
d_call: TRBD1
clone_size: NA

cdr3_nt: TGTGCCAGTAGTCCCCGGACAGGGGGCAAAGGGAACACTGAAGCTTTCTTT
cdr3_aa: CASSPRTGGKGNTEAFF
v_call: TRBV19
j_call: TRBJ1-1
d_call: TRBD1
clone_size: NA

cdr3_nt: TGCGCCAGCAGCTTCTGGCAGGGGGCCGATGGCTACACCTTC
cdr3_aa: CASSFWQGADGYTF
v_call: TRBV5-1
j_call: TRBJ1-2
d_call: TRBD1
clone_size: NA

cdr3_nt: TGCAGTGCAACAGGGGGACGGAATCAGCCCCAGCATTTT
cdr3_aa: CSATGGRNQPQHF
v_call: TRBV20-1
j_call: TRBJ1-5
d_call: TRBD1
clone_size: NA

cdr3_nt: TGTGCCAGTAGTATATTAGGCTTCGTCAATGAGCAGTTCTTC
cdr3_aa: CASSILGFVNEQFF
v_call: TRBV19
j_call: TRBJ2-1
d_call: NA
clone_size: NA

cdr3_nt: TGTGCCACCATGGCCGGGACAGTAGTCTCTGGGGCCAACGTCCTGACTTTC
cdr3_aa: CATMAGTVVSGANVLTF
v_call: TRBV11-2
j_call: TRBJ2-6
d_call: TRBD1
clone_size: NA

cdr3_nt: TGTGCCAGCAGCCCCCACCCCGAACAGGGGAACGAGCAGTACTTC
cdr3_aa: CASSPHPEQGNEQYF
v_call: TRBV4-2
j_call: TRBJ2-7
d_call: TRBD1
clone_size: NA

cdr3_nt: TGTGCCAGCAGCTTACGGGCGAACACTGAAGCTTTCTTT
cdr3_aa: CASSLRANTEAFF
v_call: TRBV27
j_call: TRBJ1-1
d_call: NA
clone_size: NA

cdr3_nt: TGCAGCGTACAGGCTGATAGCAATCAGCCCCAGCATTTT
cdr3_aa: CSVQADSNQPQHF
v_call: TRBV29-1
j_call: TRBJ1-5
d_call: NA
clone_size: NA

cdr3_nt: TGTGCCTGGAAGGGACAGGGGAGTCAGCCCCAGCATTTT
cdr3_aa: CAWKGQGSQPQHF
v_call: TRBV30
j_call: TRBJ1-5
d_call: TRBD1
clone_size: NA

cdr3_nt: TGTGCCAGCAGCCAAGAGGCACGGATGGGTGAGCAGTACTTC
cdr3_aa: CASSQEARMGEQYF
v_call: TRBV4-2
j_call: TRBJ2-7
d_call: NA
clone_size: NA

cdr3_nt: TGTGCCAGCAGTTTGGAAGGACAGGGGGGAGAGACCCAGTACTTC
cdr3_aa: CASSLEGQGGETQYF
v_call: TRBV28
j_call: TRBJ2-5
d_call: TRBD1
clone_size: NA

cdr3_nt: TGCAGTGCTGGGGGGACGGCGGCTGATCAAGAGACCCAGTACTTC
cdr3_aa: CSAGGTAADQETQYF
v_call: TRBV20-1
j_call: TRBJ2-5
d_call: NA
clone_size: NA

cdr3_nt: TGCAGTCCCCGCGGGACGAACACTGAAGCTTTCTTT
cdr3_aa: CSPRGTNTEAFF
v_call: TRBV20-1
j_call: TRBJ1-1
d_call: NA
clone_size: NA

cdr3_nt: TGCAGTGCTAGAGATAAGGCGGGGCTAGCCAAAAACATTCAGTACTTC
cdr3_aa: CSARDKAGLAKNIQYF
v_call: TRBV20-1
j_call: TRBJ2-4
d_call: NA
clone_size: NA

cdr3_nt: TGCAGTGCTAGGAGCGGGGCTTTCACTGAAGCTTTCTTT
cdr3_aa: CSARSGAFTEAFF
v_call: TRBV20-1
j_call: TRBJ1-1
d_call: NA
clone_size: NA

cdr3_nt: TGTGCCAGCGGCCTAGCTCGGAGCACAGATACGCAGTATTTT
cdr3_aa: CASGLARSTDTQYF
v_call: TRBV6-2/TRBV6-3
j_call: TRBJ2-3
d_call: NA
clone_size: NA

cdr3_nt: TGTGCCAGCAAAACACGACGGGCAACTAATGAAAAACTGTTTTTT
cdr3_aa: CASKTRRATNEKLFF
v_call: TRBV12-3/TRBV12-4
j_call: TRBJ1-4
d_call: NA
clone_size: NA

cdr3_nt: TGTGCCTGGAGTGTACTCGGGGTAGGCTATGGCTACACCTTC
cdr3_aa: CAWSVLGVGYGYTF
v_call: TRBV30
j_call: TRBJ1-2
d_call: NA
clone_size: once

cdr3_nt: TGTGCCAGTAGTCGCGCCACTAGCGGAGAGACCCAGTACTTC
cdr3_aa: CASSRATSGETQYF
v_call: TRBV19
j_call: TRBJ2-5
d_call: TRBD2
clone_size: NA

cdr3_nt: TGCAGTGCTACCCGACAGGGGCCGGGGACGCCGGGGAGCAATCAGCCCCAGCATTTT
cdr3_aa: CSATRQGPGTPGSNQPQHF
v_call: TRBV20-1
j_call: TRBJ1-5
d_call: TRBD1
clone_size: NA

cdr3_nt: TGTGCCAGTACCTCATCAGGCTGGTTAGGGGGAGGGAACACTGAAGCTTTCTTT
cdr3_aa: CASTSSGWLGGGNTEAFF
v_call: TRBV19
j_call: TRBJ1-1
d_call: NA
clone_size: NA

cdr3_nt: TGCGCCAGCAGCCAAGAGGCTAGCTTAAACACCGGGGAGCTGTTTTTT
cdr3_aa: CASSQEASLNTGELFF
v_call: TRBV4-3
j_call: TRBJ2-2
d_call: NA
clone_size: NA

cdr3_nt: TGTGCCAGCAGTGAGACTAGCGGGGGTGCGGAGACCCAGTACTTC
cdr3_aa: CASSETSGGAETQYF
v_call: TRBV9
j_call: TRBJ2-5
d_call: TRBD2
clone_size: NA

cdr3_nt: TGTGCCAGCAGGTCCAGGGGGGGGAATTCCTACGAGCAGTACTTC
cdr3_aa: CASRSRGGNSYEQYF
v_call: TRBV28
j_call: TRBJ2-7
d_call: NA
clone_size: NA

cdr3_nt: TGTGCCAGCAGGGACAACAATCAGCCCCAGCATTTT
cdr3_aa: CASRDNNQPQHF
v_call: TRBV6-2/TRBV6-3
j_call: TRBJ1-5
d_call: NA
clone_size: NA

cdr3_nt: TGTGCCTGGAGTGACAACATGAATAGCAATCAGCCCCAGCATTTT
cdr3_aa: CAWSDNMNSNQPQHF
v_call: TRBV30
j_call: TRBJ1-5
d_call: NA
clone_size: NA

cdr3_nt: TGTGCCAGCAGCCAAGCCCGGACAGGGGGCTACGAGCAGTACTTC
cdr3_aa: CASSQARTGGYEQYF
v_call: TRBV3-1
j_call: TRBJ2-7
d_call: TRBD1
clone_size: NA

cdr3_nt: TGTGCCAGCAGTTTACCCAGGGGACAGACGGGAGGCTACACCTTC
cdr3_aa: CASSLPRGQTGGYTF
v_call: TRBV28
j_call: TRBJ1-2
d_call: TRBD1
clone_size: NA

cdr3_nt: TGTGCCAGTACCCTAGCGGGGGGCGGCAATGAGCAGTTCTTC
cdr3_aa: CASTLAGGGNEQFF
v_call: TRBV19
j_call: TRBJ2-1
d_call: TRBD2
clone_size: NA

cdr3_nt: TGCAGTGCTAGAGGGGAACGGGGGGCGCTGAGCTATGGCTACACCTTC
cdr3_aa: CSARGERGALSYGYTF
v_call: TRBV20-1
j_call: TRBJ1-2
d_call: NA
clone_size: NA

cdr3_nt: TGTGCCTGGAGGACACCCGGGGGATCCTACGAGCAGTACTTC
cdr3_aa: CAWRTPGGSYEQYF
v_call: TRBV30
j_call: TRBJ2-7
d_call: NA
clone_size: NA

cdr3_nt: TGTGCCAGCTCACCACCGTCGCGGGGGAGCTCCTACGAGCAGTACTTC
cdr3_aa: CASSPPSRGSSYEQYF
v_call: TRBV18
j_call: TRBJ2-7
d_call: TRBD2
clone_size: NA

cdr3_nt: TGTGCCAGCAGCCAAGATAAGGCCCCCGAAGCTTTCTTT
cdr3_aa: CASSQDKAPEAFF
v_call: TRBV3-1
j_call: TRBJ1-1
d_call: NA
clone_size: NA

cdr3_nt: TGCAGTGCTAGAGGTGCACAGGGGGAGCGGTCACCCCTCCACTTT
cdr3_aa: CSARGAQGERSPLHF
v_call: TRBV20-1
j_call: TRBJ1-6
d_call: TRBD1
clone_size: NA

cdr3_nt: TGCAGCGCTTCGACAGGGACGAACACTGAAGCTTTCTTT
cdr3_aa: CSASTGTNTEAFF
v_call: TRBV29-1
j_call: TRBJ1-1
d_call: TRBD1
clone_size: NA

cdr3_nt: TGCGCCAGCAGCTGGGCTCCGGGGGGCACAGATACGCAGTATTTT
cdr3_aa: CASSWAPGGTDTQYF
v_call: TRBV5-1
j_call: TRBJ2-3
d_call: NA
clone_size: NA

cdr3_nt: TGTGCCAGCCGGCCAGGGCAGGGGGCGGCCTACACCTTC
cdr3_aa: CASRPGQGAAYTF
v_call: TRBV7-9
j_call: TRBJ1-2
d_call: TRBD1
clone_size: once

cdr3_nt: TGCAGTGCTAGAGATCCGTTGGGAGTGGGGACCGGTCAGCCCCAGCATTTT
cdr3_aa: CSARDPLGVGTGQPQHF
v_call: TRBV20-1
j_call: TRBJ1-5
d_call: NA
clone_size: NA

cdr3_nt: TGCAGTGCTAGAGCGGGACAGGCACGACAGCCCCAGCATTTT
cdr3_aa: CSARAGQARQPQHF
v_call: TRBV20-1
j_call: TRBJ1-5
d_call: TRBD1
clone_size: NA

cdr3_nt: TGTGCCAGCAGTTTACAGGGTAACTATGGCTACACCTTC
cdr3_aa: CASSLQGNYGYTF
v_call: TRBV12-3/TRBV12-4
j_call: TRBJ1-2
d_call: NA
clone_size: NA

cdr3_nt: TGCGCCAGCAGCACCTATGACGGGAACACTGAAGCTTTCTTT
cdr3_aa: CASSTYDGNTEAFF
v_call: TRBV5-1
j_call: TRBJ1-1
d_call: NA
clone_size: NA

cdr3_nt: TGTGCCAGCAGTCCCTCGGCGGTGTCCCAAGAGACCCAGTACTTC
cdr3_aa: CASSPSAVSQETQYF
v_call: TRBV6-2/TRBV6-3
j_call: TRBJ2-5
d_call: NA
clone_size: NA

cdr3_nt: TGCGCCAGCAGCCAAGGGGACCTCTACAATGAGCAGTTCTTC
cdr3_aa: CASSQGDLYNEQFF
v_call: TRBV4-1
j_call: TRBJ2-1
d_call: NA
clone_size: NA